This T cell receptor beta chain was recorded in a study of blood T cell repertoires in COVID-19. Study in general: The cDNA or gDNA used as material had been derived from T cells, B-cell-depleted T cells, or PBMCs.

Original handling: For nucleated cells, counts were estimated from reference gene primer amplification. Clones were read by immunoSEQ multiplex PCR, and TCRdb kept only the in-frame ones, dropping some. For V, J and clone size, that table is used; D and trimming come from the DNA. Found here are over 200,000 clones, approximately 85% of them singletons; the top ten hold about 1.9%. V was trimmed by 2 bases and J by 8 bases, leaving 9 bases between them. The CDR3 consists of 12 residues. Germline V gene sequence: CDR1 KGHSH, CDR2 LQKENI. The chain recombines TRBV18 with TRBJ1-1; no reliable D call. The TCR sequence derives from a woman between 50 and 59 years old who had recovered from COVID-19. The specimen sequenced was PBMCs or T cells enriched from blood (not recorded which). CDR3 nucleotide sequence: TGTGCCAGCTCACCAGGTACTCTCGAAGCTTTCTTT. This codes for CASSPGTLEAFF.